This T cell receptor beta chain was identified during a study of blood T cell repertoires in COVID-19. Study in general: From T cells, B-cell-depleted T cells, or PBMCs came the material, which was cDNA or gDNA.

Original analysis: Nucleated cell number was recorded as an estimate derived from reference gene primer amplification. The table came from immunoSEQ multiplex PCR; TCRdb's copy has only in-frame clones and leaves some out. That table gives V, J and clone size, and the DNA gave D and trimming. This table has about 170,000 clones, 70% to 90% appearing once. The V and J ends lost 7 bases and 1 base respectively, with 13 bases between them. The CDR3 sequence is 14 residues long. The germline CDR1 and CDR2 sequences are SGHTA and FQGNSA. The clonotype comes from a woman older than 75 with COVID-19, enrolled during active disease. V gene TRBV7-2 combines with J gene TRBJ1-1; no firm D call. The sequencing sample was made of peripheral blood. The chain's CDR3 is CASTLGGKNTEAFF. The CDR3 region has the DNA TGTGCCAGCACCCTTGGCGGGAAGAACACTGAAGCTTTCTTT.